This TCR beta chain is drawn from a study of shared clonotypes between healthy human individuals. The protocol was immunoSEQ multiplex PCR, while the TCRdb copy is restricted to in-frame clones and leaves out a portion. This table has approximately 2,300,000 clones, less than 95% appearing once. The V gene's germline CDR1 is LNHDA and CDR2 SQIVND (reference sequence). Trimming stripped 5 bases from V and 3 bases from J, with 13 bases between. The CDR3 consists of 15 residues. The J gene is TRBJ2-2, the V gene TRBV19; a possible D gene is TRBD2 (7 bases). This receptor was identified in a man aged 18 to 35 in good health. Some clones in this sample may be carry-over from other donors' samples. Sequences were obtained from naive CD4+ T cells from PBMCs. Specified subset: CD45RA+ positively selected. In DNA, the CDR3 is TGTGCCAGTAGTTTAACGGGGGGCCACACCGGGGAGCTGTTTTTT. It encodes CASSLTGGHTGELFF.